Shown below are 10 T cell receptor beta chains from a single sample sequenced in a study of control samples from healthy donors and cancer patients. This table comes from immunoSEQ multiplex PCR, and its TCRdb copy is limited to in-frame clones, with some not included. The sample lists over 100,000 clones, 80% to 90% occurring once. Material: blood. Receptor source: a woman aged 50 to 60 in good health.

This clone was seen only a few times. The chain carries TRBV7-7 and TRBJ2-7, with 12 positions matching TRBD1. Trimming removed 3 bases from V and 3 bases from J; junction bases left unmatched: 6. The CDR3 is 16 amino acids. CDR1 is SSHAT, CDR2 FNYEAQ, per germline (reference sequence). The CDR3, as DNA: TGTGCCAGCAGCTTGGAGGGGACAGGGGGCAGCTACGAGCAGTACGTC. Residues: CASSLEGTGGSYEQYV.

The chain combines TRBV7-8 with TRBJ2-3; perhaps TRBD1 as D (5 bases). In germline, CDR1 is SGHVS, CDR2 FQNEAQ. The CDR3 loop spans 14 amino acids. V was shortened by 1 base and J by 5 bases, with 10 bases between the two germline ends. This chain's CDR3 is CASSLEGIGDTQYF. The CDR3 bases are TGTGCCAGCAGCTTAGAGGGGATAGGAGATACGCAGTATTTT.

In DNA form, the CDR3 reads TGTGCCAGCAGCCAGCACACAGGGGGCCCCGGGGAGCTGTTTTTT. As protein: CASSQHTGGPGELFF. V usage is TRBV3-1 (or the pseudogene TRBV3-2) and J usage is TRBJ2-2; the match to TRBD1 covers 9 bases. In germline, CDR1 is LGHDT, CDR2 YNNKEL (reference sequence). The CDR3 runs 15 residues. V lost 3 bases and J lost 6; bases outside the gene matches: 5.

The V and J genes are TRBV5-4 and TRBJ2-3; D remains unclear. This CDR3 comprises 15 residues. V was clipped by 3 bases and J by 0 bases, with 11 bases between them. Germline V gene sequence: CDR1 SGHNT, CDR2 YYREEE (reference sequence). The CDR3, as DNA: TGTGCCAGCAGCTCCATGATACTTAGCACAGATACGCAGTATTTT. Protein sequence: CASSSMILSTDTQYF. The full variable domain, completed using reference TRBV5-4 and TRBJ2-3, is ETGVTQSPTHLIKTRGQQVTLRCSSQSGHNTVSWYQQALGQGPQFIFQYYREEENGRGNFPPRFSGLQFPNYSSELNVNALELDDSALYLCASSSMILSTDTQYFGPGTRLTVL.

The gene calls are TRBV6-1 and TRBJ2-7; D possibly corresponds to TRBD1 (5 bases). Per germline, CDR1 MNHNS and CDR2 SASEGT. The V gene lost 1 base and the J gene lost 3 bases, with 13 bases spanning the gap. The CDR3 covers 15 residues. CDR3 in DNA: TGTGCCAGCAGTGAAGAAAGAGACAGAGTCTACGAGCAGTACGTC. This translates into CASSEERDRVYEQYV.

The rearrangement links TRBV18 to TRBJ2-1; 7 nucleotides match TRBD2. CDR3 length: 17 residues. Germline V gives CDR1 KGHSH, CDR2 LQKENI. After removal of 3 bases from V and 9 bases from J, the junction contained 17 bases not matched to a gene. The CDR3, as DNA: TGTGCCAGCTCACCCCTGGGTCCGGCTAGCGGAACGGGTGAGCAGTTCTTC. It codes for CASSPLGPASGTGEQFF.

CDR3 sequence reads: CASREIGAGIVGYTF. CDR3 nucleotides: TGTGCCAGCAGGGAAATCGGGGCAGGGATTGTTGGCTACACCTTC. The chain couples TRBV27 to TRBJ1-2; tentative D call: TRBD1 (5 bases). CDR1 and CDR2 from the germline V gene are MNHEY and SMNVEV (reference sequence). The CDR3 sequence is 15 residues long. V lost 6 bases and J lost 7, with 21 bases in between.

The V gene is TRBV24-1, the J gene TRBJ1-3; D call uncertain. There are 13 residues in the CDR3. With 8 bases removed from V and 4 bases from J, the gap between germline ends came to 11 bases. Germline V gives CDR1 KGHDR, CDR2 SFDVKD. Written as DNA, the CDR3 is TGTGCCACCATGGACCCGCCCGGAAACACCATATATTTT. It specifies CATMDPPGNTIYF.

The chain recombines TRBV24-1 with TRBJ1-5; possible D gene TRBD1, 6 bases. Germline V gives CDR1 KGHDR, CDR2 SFDVKD. The CDR3 extends over 17 amino acids. Trimming took 5 bases from V and 2 from J, leaving 18 bases between them. The CDR3 DNA sequence: TGTGCCACCAGTGTAGGGAGGGGGACTGATCGCAATCAGCCCCAGCATTTT. This sequence encodes CATSVGRGTDRNQPQHF.

This clone has a single count. The V gene is TRBV15, the J gene TRBJ1-3; 7 nucleotides line up with TRBD1. This CDR3 region has 16 residues. Germline V gene lookup returns CDR1 LNHNV and CDR2 YYDKDF (reference sequence). V lost 1 base to trimming and J lost 2 bases; unmatched junction nucleotides: 5. CDR3 coding DNA: TGTGCCACCAGCAGAGTTTCCGGGACAGCTGGAAACACCATATATTTT. It translates to CATSRVSGTAGNTIYF. The whole variable domain, filled in from reference TRBV15 and TRBJ1-3, reads DAMVIQNPRYQVTQFGKPVTLSCSQTLNHNVMYWYQQKSSQAPKLLFHYYDKDFNNEADTPDNFQSRRPNTSFCFLDIRSPGLGDTAMYLCATSRVSGTAGNTIYFGEGSWLTVV.